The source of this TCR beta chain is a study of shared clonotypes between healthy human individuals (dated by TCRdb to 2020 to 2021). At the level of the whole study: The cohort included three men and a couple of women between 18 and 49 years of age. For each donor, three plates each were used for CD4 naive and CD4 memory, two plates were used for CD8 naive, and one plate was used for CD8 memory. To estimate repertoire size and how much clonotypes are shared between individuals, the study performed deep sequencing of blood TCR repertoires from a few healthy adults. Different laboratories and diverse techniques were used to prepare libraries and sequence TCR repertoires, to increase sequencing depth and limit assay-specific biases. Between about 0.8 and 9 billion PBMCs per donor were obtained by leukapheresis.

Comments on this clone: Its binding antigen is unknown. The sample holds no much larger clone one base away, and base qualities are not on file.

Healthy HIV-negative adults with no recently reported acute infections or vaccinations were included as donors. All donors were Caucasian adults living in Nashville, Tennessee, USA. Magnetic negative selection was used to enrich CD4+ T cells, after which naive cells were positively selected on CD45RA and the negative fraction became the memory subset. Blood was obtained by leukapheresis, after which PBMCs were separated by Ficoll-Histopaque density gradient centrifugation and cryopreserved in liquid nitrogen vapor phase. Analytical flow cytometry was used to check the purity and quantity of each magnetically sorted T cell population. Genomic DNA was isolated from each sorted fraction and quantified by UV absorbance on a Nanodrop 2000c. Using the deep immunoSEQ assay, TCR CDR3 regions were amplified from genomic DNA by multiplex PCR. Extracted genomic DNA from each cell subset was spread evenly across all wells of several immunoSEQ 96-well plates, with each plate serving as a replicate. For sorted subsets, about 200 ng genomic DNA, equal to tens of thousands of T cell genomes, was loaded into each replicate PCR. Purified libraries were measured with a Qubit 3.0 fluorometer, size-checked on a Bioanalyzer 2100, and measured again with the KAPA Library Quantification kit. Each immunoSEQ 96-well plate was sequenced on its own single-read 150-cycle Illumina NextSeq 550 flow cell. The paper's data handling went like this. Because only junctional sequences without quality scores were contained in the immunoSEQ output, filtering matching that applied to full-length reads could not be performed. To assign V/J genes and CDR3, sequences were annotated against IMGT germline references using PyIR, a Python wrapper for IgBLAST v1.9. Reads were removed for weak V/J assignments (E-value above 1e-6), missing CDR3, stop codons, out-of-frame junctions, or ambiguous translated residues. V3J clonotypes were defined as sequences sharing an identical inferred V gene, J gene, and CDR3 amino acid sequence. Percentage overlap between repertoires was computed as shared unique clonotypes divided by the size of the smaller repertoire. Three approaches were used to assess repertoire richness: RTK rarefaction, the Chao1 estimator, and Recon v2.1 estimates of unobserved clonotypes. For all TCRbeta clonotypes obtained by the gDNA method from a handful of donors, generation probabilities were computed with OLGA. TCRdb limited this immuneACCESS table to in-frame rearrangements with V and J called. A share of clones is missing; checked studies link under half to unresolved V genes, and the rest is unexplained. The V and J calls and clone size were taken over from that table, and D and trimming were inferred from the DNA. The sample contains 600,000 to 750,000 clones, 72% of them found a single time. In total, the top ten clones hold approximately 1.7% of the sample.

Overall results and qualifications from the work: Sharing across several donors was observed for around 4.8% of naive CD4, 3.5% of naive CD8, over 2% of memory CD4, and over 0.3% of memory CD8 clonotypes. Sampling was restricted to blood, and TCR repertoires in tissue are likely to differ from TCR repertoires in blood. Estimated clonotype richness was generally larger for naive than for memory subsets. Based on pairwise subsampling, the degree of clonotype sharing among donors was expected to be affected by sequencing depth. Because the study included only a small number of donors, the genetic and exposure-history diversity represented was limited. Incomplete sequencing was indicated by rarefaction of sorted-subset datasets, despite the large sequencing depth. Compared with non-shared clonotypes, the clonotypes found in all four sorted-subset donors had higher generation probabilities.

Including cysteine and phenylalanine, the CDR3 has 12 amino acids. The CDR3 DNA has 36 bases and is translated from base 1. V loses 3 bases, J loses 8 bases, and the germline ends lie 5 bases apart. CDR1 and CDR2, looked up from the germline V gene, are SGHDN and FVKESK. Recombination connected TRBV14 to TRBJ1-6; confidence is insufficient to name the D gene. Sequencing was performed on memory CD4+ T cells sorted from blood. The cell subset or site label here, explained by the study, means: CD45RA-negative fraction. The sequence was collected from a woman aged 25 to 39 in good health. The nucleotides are TGTGCCAGCAGCCAGAGGCATTCACCCCTCCACTTT. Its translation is CASSQRHSPLHF.